Listed here is a single TCR beta chain. What it binds is not known. PCR involved 60 Vbeta and 13 Jbeta primers. The method was immunoSEQ multiplex PCR; TCRdb's version includes in-frame clones alone and lacks a portion of them. The sample includes more than 95,000 clones, roughly 15% seen only once; the top ten take approximately 2.9%. This sample was included in a study of cytomegalovirus exposure and HLA in healthy donors. Study conclusions and caveats: Data from an earlier analysis indicated that most TCR beta V segments were productive either about 90% or about 30% of the time. Through in vitro validation, a few CMV-associated chains were shown to be specific for CMV antigens. Analyses of presence/absence relied on an assumption of roughly uniform sequencing depth across donors.

Though nominally healthy at sampling, donors likely had unrecorded immune exposures. V was clipped by 0 bases and J by 2 bases, with 14 bases between them. Germline V gene sequence: CDR1 SGHDN, CDR2 FVKESK. The CDR3 runs 16 residues. Input material: PBMCs. The source of this sequence is a female donor in good health and CMV-seropositive. The chain has TRBV14 and TRBJ2-7, with D possibly being TRBD1 (6 bases). CDR3 loop: CASSQDWARTAYEQYF. The CDR3 bases are TGTGCCAGCAGCCAAGATTGGGCCCGGACAGCCTACGAGCAGTACTTC. The whole variable domain, filled in from reference TRBV14 and TRBJ2-7, reads EAGVTQFPSHSVIEKGQTVTLRCDPISGHDNLYWYRRVMGKEIKFLLHFVKESKQDESGMPNNRFLAERTGGTYSTLKVQPAELEDSGVYFCASSQDWARTAYEQYFGPGTRLTVT.